This entry describes one TCR beta chain. This entry comes from a study of blood T cell repertoires in COVID-19. Study-wide background: COVID-19 samples, acute and convalescent, were from the United States, Italy and Spain. Sources were T cells, B-cell-depleted T cells, or PBMCs; the material itself was cDNA or gDNA.

Authors' processing steps: Scientists estimated how many nucleated cells there were by amplifying reference gene primers. Sequencing was performed with immunoSEQ multiplex PCR; in TCRdb, only in-frame clones are kept and a portion is missing. Clonal size and the V and J genes are those of that table, whereas D and trimming came from the DNA. The sample records about 120,000 clones, 79% being singletons. The CDR3 extends over 20 amino acids. Germline CDR1 is LGHDT and CDR2 is YNNKEL (reference sequence). V was clipped by 4 bases and J by 1 base; unmatched bases: 16. The chain combines TRBV3-1 (or the pseudogene TRBV3-2) with TRBJ2-4; TRBD1 matches 10 bases. The source material was peripheral blood. The clonotype was recovered from a woman over 75 with acute or convalescent COVID-19. In nucleotides, the CDR3 is TGTGCCAGCAGCCCACCAGCTTCGACAGGGGGCTTAGTGGCCAAAAACATTCAGTACTTC. As protein: CASSPPASTGGLVAKNIQYF.